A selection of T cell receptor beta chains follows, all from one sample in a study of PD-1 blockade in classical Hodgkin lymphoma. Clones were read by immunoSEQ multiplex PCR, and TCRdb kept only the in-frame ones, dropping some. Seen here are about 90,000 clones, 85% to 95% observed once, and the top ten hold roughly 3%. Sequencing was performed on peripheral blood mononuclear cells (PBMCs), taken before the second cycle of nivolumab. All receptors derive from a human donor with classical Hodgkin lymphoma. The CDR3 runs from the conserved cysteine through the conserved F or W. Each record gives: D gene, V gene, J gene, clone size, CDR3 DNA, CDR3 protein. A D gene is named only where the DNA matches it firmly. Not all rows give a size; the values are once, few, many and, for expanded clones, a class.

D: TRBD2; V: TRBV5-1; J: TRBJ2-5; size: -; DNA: TGCGCCAGCAGCTTGAAGATGGGACTAGCGGGGGGCCAAGAGACCCAGTACTTC; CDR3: CASSLKMGLAGGQETQYF
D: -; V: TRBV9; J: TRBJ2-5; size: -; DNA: TGTGCCAGCAGCTTTCCGGACCGTGCAGAGACCCAGTACTTC; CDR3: CASSFPDRAETQYF
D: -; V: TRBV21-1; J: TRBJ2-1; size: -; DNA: TGTGCCAGCAGCAAAGGGACTAGCGGAGAAAATGAGCAGTTCTTC; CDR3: CASSKGTSGENEQFF
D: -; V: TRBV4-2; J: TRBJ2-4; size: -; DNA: TGTGCCAGCAGCAGAGGAGGCTCAGCCAAAAACATTCAGTACTTC; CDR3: CASSRGGSAKNIQYF
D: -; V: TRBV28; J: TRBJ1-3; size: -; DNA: TGTGCCAGCAGTTTAGTCCGCTGGCCTGGAAACACCATATATTTT; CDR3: CASSLVRWPGNTIYF
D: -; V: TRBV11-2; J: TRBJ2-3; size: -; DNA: TGTGCCAGCAGCCATTACACAGATACGCAGTATTTT; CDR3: CASSHYTDTQYF
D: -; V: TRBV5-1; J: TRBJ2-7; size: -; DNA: TGCGCCAGCAGCTTATCCACAGGGACCGCCTACGAGCAGTACTTC; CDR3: CASSLSTGTAYEQYF
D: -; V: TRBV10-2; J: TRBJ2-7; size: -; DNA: TGCGCCAGCAGTGAGTCGATGGGGGGACCCTACGAGCAGTACTTC; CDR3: CASSESMGGPYEQYF
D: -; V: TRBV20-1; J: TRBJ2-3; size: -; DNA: TGCAGTGCTAGCACAGATACGCAGTATTTT; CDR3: CSASTDTQYF
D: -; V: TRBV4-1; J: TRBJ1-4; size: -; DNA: TGCGCCAGCAGCCCGGACGTCGGTTTGTTCACTAATGAAAAACTGTTTTTT; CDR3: CASSPDVGLFTNEKLFF
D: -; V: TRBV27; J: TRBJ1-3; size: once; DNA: TGTGCCAGCAAGACTGGAAACACCATATATTTT; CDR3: CASKTGNTIYF
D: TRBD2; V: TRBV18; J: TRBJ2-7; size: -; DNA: TGTGCCAGCTCACCGGGGACTAGCGCCTACGAGCAGTACTTC; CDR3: CASSPGTSAYEQYF
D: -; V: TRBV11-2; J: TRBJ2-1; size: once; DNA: TGTGCCAGCAGCTTAGGGCAGCTTTCCTACAATGAGCAGTTCTTC; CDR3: CASSLGQLSYNEQFF
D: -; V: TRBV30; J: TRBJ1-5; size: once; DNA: TGTGCCTGGAGTGTAGGTGGCAGGAGCAATCAGCCCCAGCATTTT; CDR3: CAWSVGGRSNQPQHF
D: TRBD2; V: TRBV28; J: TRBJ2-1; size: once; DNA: TGTGCCAGCAGCATAGCGGGAGCGAGCTACAATGAGCAGTTCTTC; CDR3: CASSIAGASYNEQFF
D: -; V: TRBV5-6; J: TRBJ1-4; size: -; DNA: TGTGCCAGCAGCTTGGCCAACAGGCAGTTTAATGAAAAACTGTTTTTT; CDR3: CASSLANRQFNEKLFF
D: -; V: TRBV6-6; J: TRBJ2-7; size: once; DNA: TGTGCCAGCAGTTACTCCGGACTACCATACTACGAGCAGTACTTC; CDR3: CASSYSGLPYYEQYF
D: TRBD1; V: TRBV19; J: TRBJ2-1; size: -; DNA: TGTGCCAGCAACCGGGACAGGAGATCTAATGAGCAGTTCTTC; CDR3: CASNRDRRSNEQFF
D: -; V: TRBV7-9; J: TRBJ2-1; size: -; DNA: TGTGCCAGCAGCGGTCTAAACAATGAGCAGTTCTTC; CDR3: CASSGLNNEQFF
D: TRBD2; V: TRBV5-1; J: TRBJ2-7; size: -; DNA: TGCGCCAGCAGCTTGAGGCTAGCGGGAGAGCAGTACTTC; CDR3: CASSLRLAGEQYF
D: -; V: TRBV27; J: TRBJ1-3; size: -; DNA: TGTGCCAGCAGTTTTTTACACGGAAACACCATATATTTT; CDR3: CASSFLHGNTIYF
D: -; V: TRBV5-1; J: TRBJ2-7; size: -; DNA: TGCGCCAGCAGCTTAACCTCAATGTTAGACTACGAGCAGTACTTC; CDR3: CASSLTSMLDYEQYF
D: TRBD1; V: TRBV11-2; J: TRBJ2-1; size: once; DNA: TGTGCCAGCAGGCTGGACAGGAGGAGCTCAGGAGAGCAGTTCTTC; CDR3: CASRLDRRSSGEQFF
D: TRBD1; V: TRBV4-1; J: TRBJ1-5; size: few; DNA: TGCGCCAGCAGCCAAGATGACAGGGGGTACTCAAGGCCCCAGCATTTT; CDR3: CASSQDDRGYSRPQHF
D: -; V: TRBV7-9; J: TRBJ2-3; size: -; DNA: TGTGCCAGCAGCCCCCAGTATTTT; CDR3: CASSPQYF
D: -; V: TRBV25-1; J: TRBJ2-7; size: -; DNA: TGTGCCAGCAGTGGAAGTCGCCTTTTCTACGAGCAGTACTTC; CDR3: CASSGSRLFYEQYF
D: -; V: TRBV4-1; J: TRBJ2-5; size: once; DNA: TGCGCCAGCAGCCTCATCCAGGGGAGGAGGGAGACCCAGTACTTC; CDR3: CASSLIQGRRETQYF
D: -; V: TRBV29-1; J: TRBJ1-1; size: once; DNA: TGCAGCGTCCCGCGGGGCGGGGGCACTGAAGCTTTCTTT; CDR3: CSVPRGGGTEAFF
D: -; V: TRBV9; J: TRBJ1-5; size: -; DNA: TGTGCCAGCAGCGTAGATGGCGCTAGCAATCAGCCCCAGCATTTT; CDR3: CASSVDGASNQPQHF
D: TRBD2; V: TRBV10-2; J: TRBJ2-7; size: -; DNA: TGCGCCAGCAGTGACGAAGTTGGGACTAGCGGGAGGCGCACCTACGAGCAGTACTTC; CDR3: CASSDEVGTSGRRTYEQYF
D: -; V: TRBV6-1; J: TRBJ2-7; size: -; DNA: TGTGCCAGCAGTGCAAGCAGATACGAGCAGTACTTC; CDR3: CASSASRYEQYF
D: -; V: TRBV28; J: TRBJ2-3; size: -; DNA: TGTGCCAGCAGTGACCTATGGCGCGGGCGAATAACAGATACGCAGTATTTT; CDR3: CASSDLWRGRITDTQYF
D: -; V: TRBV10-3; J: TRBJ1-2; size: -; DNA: TGTGCCATCAGTGACTCGTCCTACTATGGCTACACCTTC; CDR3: CAISDSSYYGYTF
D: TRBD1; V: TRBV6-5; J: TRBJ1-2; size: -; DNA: TGTGCCAGCAGTCGACAGGGTTCGGTCTATGGCTACACCTTC; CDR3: CASSRQGSVYGYTF
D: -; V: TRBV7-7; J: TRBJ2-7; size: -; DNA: TGTGCTAGCAGCTTAGAATCAGGGTACGAGCAGTACTTC; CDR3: CASSLESGYEQYF